These 6 T cell receptor beta chains share one sample of origin, sequenced in a study of blood T cell repertoires in COVID-19. Produced via immunoSEQ multiplex PCR; TCRdb's table is partial and in-frame only. The sample contains more than 110,000 clones, approximately 80% of which appear only once. Sequencing was done on a sample of PBMCs or T cells enriched from blood (not recorded which). The receptors here all came from a woman aged 45-65 years who had recovered from COVID-19.

This clone was counted a few times. The chain joins TRBV20-1 to TRBJ2-7; tentatively, D is TRBD2 (5 bases). CDR1 DFQATT and CDR2 SNEGSKA come from the germline V gene (reference sequence). V gave up 5 bases and J gave up 7 bases, with 9 bases separating them. The CDR3 sequence is 10 residues long. The CDR3 DNA reads TGCAGTGCTCCCTCGGGGGAGCAGTACGTC. Protein product: CSAPSGEQYV.

This clone occurred a few times. The chain employs TRBV6-4 and TRBJ2-1; D unclear. From germline, CDR1 is MRHNA and CDR2 SNTAGT. The V end was cut by 2 bases, the J end by 1 base, with 9 bases between. The CDR3 runs to 15 residues. The CDR3 nucleotides are TGTGCCAGCAGTGACGTGGCAGGTTCCTACAATGAGCAGTTCTTC. Protein product: CASSDVAGSYNEQFF.

The genes are TRBV24-1 and TRBJ2-3; the match to TRBD2 covers 13 bases. The length of the CDR3 is 19 residues. Germline CDR1 and CDR2: KGHDR and SFDVKD. J was trimmed by 4 bases and V by 2 bases; bases with no gene match: 11. Written as DNA, the CDR3 is TGTGCCACCAGTGATTCCCGAATGACTAGCGGGGGGCCCCCAGATACGCAGTATTTT. Translating gives CATSDSRMTSGGPPDTQYF.

This sequence joins TRBV27 and TRBJ1-1; weak D call: TRBD1 (6 bases). V gave up 4 bases and J gave up 5 bases, with 14 bases separating them. The CDR3 contains 14 residues. Looked up from germline, CDR1 is MNHEY and CDR2 is SMNVEV (reference sequence). CDR3 DNA: TGTGCCAGCAGTTCATCCACAGGGTGGACTGAAGCTTTCTTT. Translating it yields CASSSSTGWTEAFF.

This clone was seen a handful of times. CDR3 sequence: CASRKKDSLSAFF. DNA for the CDR3: TGTGCCAGTAGAAAAAAGGACAGCCTTTCAGCTTTCTTT. The rearrangement joins TRBV19 to TRBJ1-1, with a tentative D call TRBD1 (6 bases). CDR3 length: 13 residues. Trimming took off 6 bases at V and 10 bases at J, with 18 bases between the two ends. The V gene's germline CDR1 is LNHDA and CDR2 SQIVND (reference sequence).

This clone was detected only once. CDR3 in amino acids: CASSVGSGGGYNEQFF. CDR3 coding DNA: TGTGCCAGCAGCGTTGGTAGCGGGGGGGGCTACAATGAGCAGTTCTTC. The rearrangement links TRBV9 to TRBJ2-1, with 11 bases identical to TRBD2. The CDR3 runs 16 residues. Trimming cost V 2 bases and J 3 bases; bases outside gene matches: 4. CDR1 and CDR2 (germline): SGDLS, YYNGEE.